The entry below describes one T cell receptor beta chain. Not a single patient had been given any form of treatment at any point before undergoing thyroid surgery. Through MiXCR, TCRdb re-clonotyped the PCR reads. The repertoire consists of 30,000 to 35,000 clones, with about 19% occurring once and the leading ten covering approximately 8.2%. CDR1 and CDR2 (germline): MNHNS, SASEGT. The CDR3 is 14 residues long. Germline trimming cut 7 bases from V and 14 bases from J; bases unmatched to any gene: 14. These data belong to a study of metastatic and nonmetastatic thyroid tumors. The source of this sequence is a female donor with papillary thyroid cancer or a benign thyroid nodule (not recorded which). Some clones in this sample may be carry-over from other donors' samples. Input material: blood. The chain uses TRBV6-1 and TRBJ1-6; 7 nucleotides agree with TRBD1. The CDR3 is CASTTGAPQGTLHF. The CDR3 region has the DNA TGTGCCAGCACCACAGGGGCCCCTCAGGGAACCCTCCACTTT.